This TCR beta chain was recorded in a study of blood T cell repertoires in COVID-19. Study in general: COVID-19 samples, acute and convalescent, were from the United States, Italy and Spain. Sources were T cells, B-cell-depleted T cells, or PBMCs; the material itself was cDNA or gDNA.

V dropped 4 bases and J dropped 0 bases, with 17 bases sitting between them. CDR1 and CDR2 (germline): SGHRS, YFSETQ. There are 17 residues in the CDR3. In its sample, this clone was seen once. In the source study's methods: Nucleated cell counts were estimated from reference gene primer amplification. Here immunoSEQ multiplex PCR was the method, and the copy in TCRdb shows in-frame clones only, minus some. V, J and clone size are taken as reported in that table, and D and trimming were inferred from the DNA itself. Altogether roughly 150,000 clones are present, over 60% being singletons, with the ten largest covering 7% to 9%.

The receptor was isolated from a man aged 55 to 70 with acute or convalescent COVID-19. Sample: peripheral blood. J is TRBJ1-3 and V is TRBV5-1; perhaps TRBD1 as D (5 bases). CDR3 in DNA: TGCGCCAGCAGCACTGGCGGGGGAAAGAGCTCTGGAAACACCATATATTTT. It translates to CASSTGGGKSSGNTIYF. The whole variable domain, filled in from reference TRBV5-1 and TRBJ1-3, reads KAGVTQTPRYLIKTRGQQVTLSCSPISGHRSVSWYQQTPGQGLQFLFEYFSETQRNKGNFPGRFSGRQFSNSRSEMNVSTLELGDSALYLCASSTGGGKSSGNTIYFGEGSWLTVV.